This TCR beta chain was profiled in a study of blood T cell repertoires in COVID-19. About the study: Samples of COVID-19 (acute and convalescent) were obtained from the United States, Italy and Spain.

In the original workflow: Using reference gene primer amplification, nucleated cell counts were estimated. Here immunoSEQ multiplex PCR was the method, and the copy in TCRdb shows in-frame clones only, minus some. The D gene and trimming were derived from the DNA, and the V and J assignments and clone size from that table. The sample holds 270,000 or so clones, more than 65% seen once. This CDR3 is 15 amino acids long. Germline V gene sequence: CDR1 LGHNA, CDR2 YNFKEQ. The V end was cut by 1 base, the J end by 0 bases, with 10 bases between. Two negative PCRs, clearance, or symptom resolution characterized the recovered Cohort 3 donors.

The chain is built from TRBV4-2 and TRBJ2-7; TRBD1 might be the D (6 bases). The clonotype comes from a man aged 50-59 years who had recovered from COVID-19. Source material: PBMCs or T cells enriched from blood (not recorded which). The CDR3 loop is CASSQGRGFSYEQYF. CDR3 DNA: TGTGCCAGCAGCCAAGGCAGGGGATTCTCCTACGAGCAGTACTTC.